Below are 2 T cell receptor beta chains sequenced from a single sample in a study of blood T cell repertoires in COVID-19. Generated by immunoSEQ multiplex PCR, the TCRdb table keeps only in-frame clones and is missing some. The sample shows 70,000 to 85,000 clones, roughly 78% of them seen only once. Sequenced: peripheral blood. Source of these receptors: a man between 60 and 75 years old with acute or convalescent COVID-19.

CDR3 sequence (DNA): TGTGCCAGTAGCCCCCAGGCGGGGTCCTACAATGAGCAGTTCTTC. Amino acid sequence: CASSPQAGSYNEQFF. The chain joins TRBV19 to TRBJ2-1; TRBD2 might be the D (6 bases). With 6 bases removed from V and 1 base from J, the gap between germline ends came to 13 bases. CDR3 length: 15 amino acids. Per the germline V gene, CDR1 is LNHDA and CDR2 is SQIVND (reference sequence). The full variable domain, with the rest looked up from reference TRBV19 and TRBJ2-1, is DGGITQSPKYLFRKEGQNVTLSCEQNLNHDAMYWYRQDPGQGLRLIYYSQIVNDFQKGDIAEGYSVSREKKESFPLTVTSAQKNPTAFYLCASSPQAGSYNEQFFGPGTRLTVL.

V is TRBV7-3 and J is TRBJ1-2; tentatively, D is TRBD1 (5 bases). CDR3 size: 14 residues. V shed 5 bases and J shed 2 bases, with 12 bases lying between them. CDR1 and CDR2 (germline): SGHTA, FQGTGA. CDR3 loop: CASSRGQENYGYTF. The CDR3, as DNA: TGTGCCAGCAGCAGGGGCCAGGAAAACTATGGCTACACCTTC. Full variable domain (rest looked up from reference TRBV7-3 and TRBJ1-2): GAGVSQTPSNKVTEKGKYVELRCDPISGHTALYWYRQSLGQGPEFLIYFQGTGAADDSGLPNDRFFAVRPEGSVSTLKIQRTERGDSAVYLCASSRGQENYGYTFGSGTRLTVV.